This T cell receptor beta chain was recorded in a study of T cells expressing NK-cell markers. There are 14 residues in the CDR3. Germline V gives CDR1 MDHEN, CDR2 SYDVKM. After re-calling the 5' RACE reads, TCRdb lists one entry per CDR3 protein, DNA absent. The table lists some 460,000 distinct CDR3 sequences, with 1.4% to 1.5% in the top ten. Specimen: blood T cells: a sorted CD56 or NKG2C T cell subset, CD4+ or CD8+ T cells, or bulk PBMC T cells (not recorded which). The TCR sequence derives from a woman aged 45-59 years in good health. V is TRBV28 and J is TRBJ2-5. The chain's CDR3 is CASSKGRSQETQYF.